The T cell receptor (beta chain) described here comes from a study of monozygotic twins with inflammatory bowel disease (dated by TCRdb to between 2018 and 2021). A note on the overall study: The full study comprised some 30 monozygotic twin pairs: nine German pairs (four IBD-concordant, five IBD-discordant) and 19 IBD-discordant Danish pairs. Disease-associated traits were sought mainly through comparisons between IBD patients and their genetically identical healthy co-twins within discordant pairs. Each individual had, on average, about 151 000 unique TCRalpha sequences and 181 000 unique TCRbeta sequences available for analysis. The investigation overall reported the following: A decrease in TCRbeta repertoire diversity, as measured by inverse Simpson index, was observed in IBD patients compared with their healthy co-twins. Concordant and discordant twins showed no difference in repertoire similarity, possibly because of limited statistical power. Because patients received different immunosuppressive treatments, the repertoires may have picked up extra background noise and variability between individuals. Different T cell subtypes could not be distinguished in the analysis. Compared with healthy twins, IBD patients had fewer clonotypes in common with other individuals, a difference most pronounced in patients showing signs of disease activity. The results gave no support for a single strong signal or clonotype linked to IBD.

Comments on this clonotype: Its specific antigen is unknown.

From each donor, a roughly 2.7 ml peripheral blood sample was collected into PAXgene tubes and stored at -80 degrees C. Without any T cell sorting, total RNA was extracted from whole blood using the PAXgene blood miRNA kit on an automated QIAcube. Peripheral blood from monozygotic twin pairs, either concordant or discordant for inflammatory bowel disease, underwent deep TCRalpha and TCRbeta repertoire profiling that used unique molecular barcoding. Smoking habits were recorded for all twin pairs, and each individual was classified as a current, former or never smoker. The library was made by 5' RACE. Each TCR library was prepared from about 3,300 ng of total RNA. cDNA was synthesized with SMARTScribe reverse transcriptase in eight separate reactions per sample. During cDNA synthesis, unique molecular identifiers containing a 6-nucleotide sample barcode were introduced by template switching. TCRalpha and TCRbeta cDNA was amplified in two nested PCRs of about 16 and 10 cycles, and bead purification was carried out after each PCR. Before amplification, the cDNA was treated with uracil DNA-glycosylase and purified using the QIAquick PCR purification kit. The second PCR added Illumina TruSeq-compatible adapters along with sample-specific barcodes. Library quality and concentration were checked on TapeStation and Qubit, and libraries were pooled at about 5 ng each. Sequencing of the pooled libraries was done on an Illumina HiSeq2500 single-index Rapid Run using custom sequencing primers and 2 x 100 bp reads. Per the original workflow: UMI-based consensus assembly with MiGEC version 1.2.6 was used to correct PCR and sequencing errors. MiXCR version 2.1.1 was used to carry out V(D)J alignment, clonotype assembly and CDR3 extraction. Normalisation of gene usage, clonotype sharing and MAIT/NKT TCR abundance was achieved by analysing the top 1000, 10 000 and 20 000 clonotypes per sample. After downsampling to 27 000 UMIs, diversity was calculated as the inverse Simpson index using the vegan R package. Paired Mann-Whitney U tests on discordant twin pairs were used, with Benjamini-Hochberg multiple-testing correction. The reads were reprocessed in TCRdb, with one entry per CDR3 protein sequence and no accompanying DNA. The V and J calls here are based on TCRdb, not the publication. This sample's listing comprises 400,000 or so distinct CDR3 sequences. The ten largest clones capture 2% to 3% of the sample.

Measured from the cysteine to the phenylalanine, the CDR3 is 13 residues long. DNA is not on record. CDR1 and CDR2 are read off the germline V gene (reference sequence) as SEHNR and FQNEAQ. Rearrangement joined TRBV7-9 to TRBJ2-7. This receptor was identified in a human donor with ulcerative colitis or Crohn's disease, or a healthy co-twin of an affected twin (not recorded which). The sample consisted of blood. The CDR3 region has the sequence CASSLLTLYEQYF.